This T cell receptor beta chain was retrieved from a study of blood T cells in healthy people across ages. Findings and caveats of the study: Shifts in expanded clonotypes may have been confounded by donor CMV status, which was unknown.

With a J-beta primer mix and a sample-barcoded 5' primer, a second PCR ran about 7 to 11 cycles. Each cDNA molecule, via a template-switch adaptor with 12 random nucleotides, was tagged. Using its own MiXCR run on the 5' RACE reads, TCRdb lists one record per CDR3 protein. The sample carries about 830,000 distinct CDR3 sequences, roughly 64% recorded once. Comment on this clonotype: No antigen is known for it.

This TCR came from a man aged 25-45 years in good health. Sequenced material: blood.

This chain's CDR3 is CAWRPRSIYGYTF. As DNA, the CDR3 is TGTGCCTGGAGACCCAGGAGTATTTATGGCTACACCTTC. The chain couples TRBV30 to TRBJ1-2; D uncertain. Trimming cost V 3 bases and J 5 bases, with 13 bases left between them. Germline assignment: CDR1 GTSNPN and CDR2 SVGIG (reference sequence). CDR3 length: 13 residues.